Shown below are 25 T cell receptor beta chains from a single sample sequenced in a study of T cell responses to AZD1222 COVID-19 vaccine. Clones were sequenced by immunoSEQ multiplex PCR, and TCRdb holds only the in-frame ones, with some missing. This table holds about 100,000 clones, 89% found once. The starting material was peripheral blood, obtained on day 0 of MenACWY control vaccination. The receptors here all came from an adult in good health.

The chain is built from TRBV6-2 or TRBV6-3 and TRBJ2-7; D is perhaps TRBD2 (6 bases). The V gene's germline CDR1 is MNHEY and CDR2 SVGEGT. The CDR3 spans 15 residues. V lost 5 bases and J lost 5, with 19 bases in between. The CDR3 is CASSPAGSLGNEQYF. For the CDR3, the DNA is TGTGCCAGCAGTCCCGCGGGGTCCCTTGGGAACGAGCAGTACTTC.

The chain has TRBV19 and TRBJ2-7; possibly TRBD1 for D (5 bases). CDR3 length: 13 amino acids. Germline CDR1 LNHDA, CDR2 SQIVND (reference sequence). Trimming left V 2 bases short and J 4 bases short, with 9 bases between. The CDR3 DNA reads TGTGCCAGTAGTATACAGGGTGGGTACGAGCAGTACTTC. Residues: CASSIQGGYEQYF.

Worth noting for this clone: This sample also contains other DNA sequences that code for the same CDR3. The chain uses TRBV9 and TRBJ2-1, with D perhaps given as TRBD1 or TRBD2 (5 bases each). Trimming shortened V by 0 bases and J by 1 base, and 8 bases separated the two germline ends. Germline V gives CDR1 SGDLS, CDR2 YYNGEE. This CDR3 has 15 residues. The CDR3 sequence is CASSVGGGSYNEQFF. The DNA of the CDR3 is TGTGCCAGCAGCGTAGGTGGGGGTTCCTACAATGAGCAGTTCTTC. The full variable domain, completed using reference TRBV9 and TRBJ2-1, is DSGVTQTPKHLITATGQRVTLRCSPRSGDLSVYWYQQSLDQGLQFLIQYYNGEERAKGNILERFSAQQFPDLHSELNLSSLELGDSALYFCASSVGGGSYNEQFFGPGTRLTVL.

This rearrangement joins TRBV7-9 to TRBJ2-2; D unclear. This CDR3 spans 15 amino acids. V was shortened by 2 bases and J by 0 bases, with 7 bases between the two germline ends. Per the germline V gene, CDR1 is SEHNR and CDR2 is FQNEAQ (reference sequence). CDR3 bases: TGTGCCAGCAGCTTAATAAACTCGAACACCGGGGAGCTGTTTTTT. Its translation is CASSLINSNTGELFF.

The chain is built from TRBV6-5 and TRBJ2-5; D perhaps matches TRBD2 (5 bases). The germline V and J ends were trimmed by 4 bases and 5 bases, with 17 bases remaining between them. Looked up from germline, CDR1 is MNHEY and CDR2 is SVGAGI. This CDR3 spans 15 amino acids. The CDR3, as DNA: TGTGCCAGCAGTTGGGAGCGAAGAGGGCTTGAGACCCAGTACTTC. Amino acids: CASSWERRGLETQYF.

The V call is TRBV6-2 or TRBV6-3, the J call TRBJ2-5; D may be TRBD1 (5 bases). Trimming removed 2 bases at V and 2 bases at J, with 9 bases between. Germline lookup yields CDR1 MNHEY and CDR2 SVGEGT. This CDR3 has 14 amino acids. CDR3 protein: CASSYGREQETQYF. DNA of the CDR3: TGTGCCAGCAGTTACGGCAGGGAACAAGAGACCCAGTACTTC.

The chain employs TRBV5-5 and TRBJ2-7; 8 bases map to TRBD1. The CDR3 loop spans 14 amino acids. Germline CDR1 is SGHKS and CDR2 is YYEKEE (reference sequence). The V segment lost 5 bases and the J segment 3 bases; nucleotides outside the gene matches: 7. CDR3 sequence reads: CASSLETGVYEQYF. The CDR3 nucleotides read TGTGCCAGCAGTTTAGAGACAGGGGTCTACGAGCAGTACTTC. Full variable domain (remainder filled in from reference TRBV5-5 and TRBJ2-7): DAGVTQSPTHLIKTRGQQVTLRCSPISGHKSVSWYQQVLGQGPQFIFQYYEKEERGRGNFPDRFSARQFPNYSSELNVNALLLGDSALYLCASSLETGVYEQYFGPGTRLTVT.

The chain links TRBV18 to TRBJ1-5; TRBD1 might be the D (5 bases). The germline V and J ends were trimmed by 1 base and 7 bases, with 14 bases remaining between them. This CDR3 is built from 15 residues. Germline V lookup: CDR1 KGHSH, CDR2 LQKENI. Here the CDR3 DNA reads TGTGCCAGCTCACCACGGGGGGTACGAGGCCAGCCCCAGCATTTT. It codes for CASSPRGVRGQPQHF.

Remarks on this clone: Its ends do not fully match the called genes, so a read error is possible. The chain recombines TRBV9 with TRBJ2-1; 10 bases map to TRBD2. The CDR3 is 16 amino acids. Germline V gene lookup returns CDR1 SGDLS and CDR2 YYNGEE. CDR3 sequence: CASSSLAGGIYNEQFF. DNA of the CDR3: TGTGCTAGCAGCTCGTTAGCGGGGGGCATCTACAATGAGCAGTTCTTC.

Of note for this clone: The same CDR3 arises from other DNA sequences in this sample as well. The genes are TRBV29-1 and TRBJ2-7, with a weak D call TRBD1 (5 bases). Germline V CDR1 and CDR2: SQVTM, ANQGSEA. This CDR3 is 10 amino acids long. The germline V and J ends were trimmed by 4 bases and 5 bases, with 6 bases remaining between them. The CDR3 region is CSVGTNEQYF. CDR3 nucleotides: TGCAGCGTTGGGACAAACGAGCAGTACTTC.

The genes are TRBV5-1 and TRBJ2-1, with 16 bases fitting TRBD2. With V trimmed by 0 bases and J by 7 bases, 7 bases remained unmatched. Germline values: CDR1 SGHRS, CDR2 YFSETQ. There are 18 residues in the CDR3. The CDR3 nucleotides read TGCGCCAGCAGCTTGGGCGGGACTAGCGGGGGGGCCGGAAATGAGCAGTTCTTC. It is translated as CASSLGGTSGGAGNEQFF. Based on the CDR3 plus reference TRBV5-1 and TRBJ2-1, the full variable domain is KAGVTQTPRYLIKTRGQQVTLSCSPISGHRSVSWYQQTPGQGLQFLFEYFSETQRNKGNFPGRFSGRQFSNSRSEMNVSTLELGDSALYLCASSLGGTSGGAGNEQFFGPGTRLTVL.

J is TRBJ2-7 and V is TRBV4-3; the match to TRBD1 covers 8 bases. Trimming cost V 4 bases and J 3 bases; bases outside gene matches: 5. Germline lookup yields CDR1 LGHNA and CDR2 YSLEER. The CDR3 is made up of 14 amino acids. The CDR3 sequence: CASSLRDRRYEQYF. The CDR3 coding sequence is TGCGCCAGCAGCCTCCGGGACAGGCGCTACGAGCAGTACTTC.

The V and J genes are TRBV11-2 and TRBJ2-7; no clear D gene. V shed 2 bases and J shed 4 bases, with 9 bases lying between them. The CDR3 length is 13 residues. From germline, CDR1 is SGHAT and CDR2 FQNNGV. The CDR3 DNA follows: TGTGCCAGCAGCTTACACCCCGGTTACGAGCAGTACTTC. It codes for CASSLHPGYEQYF. Together with reference TRBV11-2 and TRBJ2-7, the CDR3 gives the full variable domain: EAGVAQSPRYKIIEKRQSVAFWCNPISGHATLYWYQQILGQGPKLLIQFQNNGVVDDSQLPKDRFSAERLKGVDSTLKIQPAKLEDSAVYLCASSLHPGYEQYFGPGTRLTVT.

J is TRBJ1-5 and V is TRBV7-2; D ambiguous. V lost 1 base and J lost 0, with 4 bases in between. Per germline, CDR1 SGHTA and CDR2 FQGNSA. The CDR3 is 14 residues long. CDR3 protein: CASSLDYSNQPQHF. The CDR3 DNA is TGTGCCAGCAGCTTAGATTATAGCAATCAGCCCCAGCATTTT.

The V gene is TRBV5-4, the J gene TRBJ2-3, with unresolved D. The CDR3 runs to 14 residues. V dropped 6 bases and J dropped 0 bases, with 11 bases sitting between them. In germline, CDR1 is SGHNT, CDR2 YYREEE (reference sequence). CDR3 in amino acids: CASNAHSSTDTQYF. DNA for the CDR3: TGTGCCAGCAATGCCCACTCTAGCACAGATACGCAGTATTTT.

The chain is built from TRBV18 and TRBJ2-5; TRBD2 might be the D (6 bases). CDR3 length equals 14 residues. With 2 bases removed from V and 4 bases from J, the gap between germline ends came to 11 bases. Germline V lookup: CDR1 KGHSH, CDR2 LQKENI. CDR3 DNA sequence: TGTGCCAGCTCACCAGGCGGGGTAGCAGAGACCCAGTACTTC. This sequence encodes CASSPGGVAETQYF.

The chain combines TRBV24-1 with TRBJ2-2; D not certain. This CDR3 spans 12 amino acids. Germline CDR1 KGHDR, CDR2 SFDVKD. V shed 6 bases and J shed 7 bases, with 8 bases lying between them. CDR3 coding DNA: TGTGCCACCAGTATCGAGGTCGGGGAGCTGTTTTTT. It specifies CATSIEVGELFF.

The rearrangement uses TRBV5-1 and TRBJ1-1, with D hard to call. The germline V gene encodes CDR1 SGHRS and CDR2 YFSETQ. Deletions cut 4 bases from V and 0 bases from J, with 13 bases between. The CDR3 contains 15 residues. The CDR3 loop reads CASSPEEALNTEAFF. The CDR3 nucleotides read TGCGCCAGCAGCCCGGAAGAAGCCTTGAACACTGAAGCTTTCTTT.

The V gene is TRBV9, the J gene TRBJ2-3, with D unresolved. This CDR3 is 14 amino acids long. V was clipped by 0 bases and J by 4 bases, with 9 bases between them. The germline V gene has CDR1 SGDLS and CDR2 YYNGEE. The CDR3 region is CASSVAGTADTQYF. The CDR3 DNA sequence: TGTGCCAGCAGCGTAGCGGGTACGGCAGATACGCAGTATTTT.

J is TRBJ1-2 and V is TRBV21-1. TRBV21-1 is described as a pseudogene. The CDR3 extends over 12 amino acids. CDR3 amino acids: CASSKGSYGYTF. CDR3 in DNA: TGTGCCAGCAGCAAAGGGAGCTATGGCTACACCTTC.

The J gene is TRBJ1-5, the V gene TRBV19, with a weak D call TRBD1 (5 bases). V was clipped by 11 bases and J by 8 bases, with 25 bases between them. This CDR3 is 15 amino acids long. CDR1 and CDR2 from the germline V gene are LNHDA and SQIVND (reference sequence). This chain's CDR3 is CASSRPGGSWEPQHF. The CDR3 nucleotides are TGTGCCTCATCCCGCCCGGGGGGGTCTTGGGAGCCCCAGCATTTT. The full variable domain, its missing parts supplied by reference TRBV19 and TRBJ1-5, is DGGITQSPKYLFRKEGQNVTLSCEQNLNHDAMYWYRQDPGQGLRLIYYSQIVNDFQKGDIAEGYSVSREKKESFPLTVTSAQKNPTAFYLCASSRPGGSWEPQHFGDGTRLSIL.

V and J are TRBV4-3 and TRBJ2-3, with 12 bases fitting TRBD2. After removal of 4 bases from V and 2 bases from J, the junction contained 4 bases not matched to a gene. The CDR3 totals 16 residues. Germline lookup yields CDR1 LGHNA and CDR2 YSLEER. Here the CDR3 DNA reads TGCGCCAGCAGCCCATGGACTAGCGGGACCACAGATACGCAGTATTTT. This codes for CASSPWTSGTTDTQYF.

This clone has only one observation. The chain couples TRBV2 to TRBJ2-7, with D possibly matching TRBD1 (5 bases). The germline CDR1 and CDR2 sequences are SNHLY and FYNNEI. The CDR3 has 12 residues. Trimming shortened V by 4 bases and J by 4 bases, and 8 bases separated the two germline ends. The CDR3 loop reads CASSGRQYEQYF. CDR3 nucleotide sequence: TGTGCCAGCAGTGGACGACAGTACGAGCAGTACTTC.

The chain joins TRBV7-9 to TRBJ1-1; D remains unclear. With 2 bases removed from V and 2 bases from J, the gap between germline ends came to 9 bases. CDR3 length: 14 residues. In germline, CDR1 is SEHNR, CDR2 FQNEAQ (reference sequence). Here the CDR3 reads CASSLIGRNTEAFF. The CDR3 region has the DNA TGTGCCAGCAGCTTAATAGGTAGAAACACTGAAGCTTTCTTT.

This sequence joins TRBV28 and TRBJ2-2; a weak D match, TRBD1 (5 bases). V shed 4 bases and J shed 0 bases, with 15 bases lying between them. Germline V CDR1 and CDR2: MDHEN, SYDVKM. The CDR3 length is 17 residues. The CDR3 DNA reads as TGTGCCAGCAGTTCCACAGGATTACCAACGAACACCGGGGAGCTGTTTTTT. This translates into CASSSTGLPTNTGELFF.